The clone carrying this T cell receptor (beta chain) has a count of ten or more. Its cognate antigen is unknown. Germline V CDR1 and CDR2: LNHDA, SQIVND (reference sequence). Trimming pared 4 bases from V and 5 bases from J, leaving 17 bases between. The CDR3 runs 15 residues. These data come from a study of T cells in Graves' hyperthyroidism and ophthalmopathy. Amplification targeted TCR beta CDR3 regions from RNA transcripts. HTBI primers drove first-round RT-PCR of the TCR CDR3. Using its own MiXCR run on the multiplex PCR reads, TCRdb lists one record per CDR3 protein. Altogether hundreds of thousands of distinct CDR3 sequences are present, 35% to 45% being singletons, with the ten largest covering around 10%. Study-wide points: Ophthalmopathy was told apart from stable hyperthyroidism by a 13 V-J model.

V gene TRBV19 combines with J gene TRBJ2-5; D is unclear. The origin of this receptor is a man aged 18 to 35 with Graves' hyperthyroidism. Material: blood. Here the CDR3 reads CASSRASSTWETQYF. DNA for the CDR3: TGTGCCAGTAGTAGGGCGAGCTCGACATGGGAGACCCAGTACTTC. The whole variable domain, remainder taken from reference TRBV19 and TRBJ2-5, is DGGITQSPKYLFRKEGQNVTLSCEQNLNHDAMYWYRQDPGQGLRLIYYSQIVNDFQKGDIAEGYSVSREKKESFPLTVTSAQKNPTAFYLCASSRASSTWETQYFGPGTRLLVL.